The next 27 T cell receptor beta chains were all read from a single sample in a study of blood T cell repertoires in COVID-19. Repertoires were generated with immunoSEQ multiplex PCR, while TCRdb's copy carries only in-frame clones and drops some. The sample has 170,000 or so clones, around 84% seen once. The sequenced sample consisted of peripheral blood. The origin of the receptors is a man in his fifties or sixties with COVID-19, enrolled during active disease.

The chain is built from TRBV27 and TRBJ2-1, with 8 bases aligning to TRBD1. The CDR3 length is 16 residues. V was clipped by 5 bases and J by 2 bases; unmatched bases: 8. In germline, CDR1 is MNHEY, CDR2 SMNVEV (reference sequence). The CDR3 sequence is CASSLRDRLTYNEQFF. For the CDR3, the DNA is TGTGCCAGCAGTCTCCGGGACAGGCTTACCTACAATGAGCAGTTCTTC.

This chain connects TRBV18 to TRBJ1-2; TRBD1 agrees at 8 bases. There are 12 residues in the CDR3. The V segment lost 3 bases and the J segment 6 bases; nucleotides outside the gene matches: 0. In germline, CDR1 is KGHSH, CDR2 LQKENI. The CDR3 nucleotides read TGTGCCAGCTCACCGGACAGGGATGGCTACACCTTC. Its protein is CASSPDRDGYTF.

The chain carries TRBV19 and TRBJ2-6; 7 nucleotides line up with TRBD1. This CDR3 is built from 18 residues. Per the germline V gene, CDR1 is LNHDA and CDR2 is SQIVND (reference sequence). With 7 bases clipped from V and 0 bases from J, the junction kept 12 bases outside the gene matches. CDR3 nucleotides: TGTGCCAGTACCCACCTGGGACAGTATAGCTCTGGGGCCAACGTCCTGACTTTC. Its protein product is CASTHLGQYSSGANVLTF.

V and J are TRBV7-2 and TRBJ1-2; D is possibly TRBD1 (5 bases). Germline CDR1 is SGHTA and CDR2 is FQGNSA. V lost 0 bases and J lost 4, with 12 bases in between. The CDR3 loop spans 15 amino acids. As DNA, the CDR3 is TGTGCCAGCAGCTTAGCCTCTCAGGGTGGCTATGGCTACACCTTC. Its translation: CASSLASQGGYGYTF. Variable domain in full (rest from reference TRBV7-2 and TRBJ1-2): GAGVSQSPSNKVTEKGKDVELRCDPISGHTALYWYRQSLGQGLEFLIYFQGNSAPDKSGLPSDRFSAERTGGSVSTLTIQRTQQEDSAVYLCASSLASQGGYGYTFGSGTRLTVV.

This clone was detected only once. The J gene is TRBJ2-1, the V gene TRBV19, with 10 bases fitting TRBD1. The CDR3 spans 16 residues. Germline V lookup: CDR1 LNHDA, CDR2 SQIVND (reference sequence). V gave up 5 bases and J gave up 6 bases; unmatched junction bases: 10. In DNA, the CDR3 is TGTGCCAGTAGTGACTCCGGGACAGGGGTATTCAATGAGCAGTTCTTC. Its translation: CASSDSGTGVFNEQFF.

J is TRBJ1-2 and V is TRBV27, with D hard to call. Germline assignment: CDR1 MNHEY and CDR2 SMNVEV (reference sequence). The CDR3 is 14 residues long. The V and J ends lost 6 bases and 6 bases respectively, with 17 bases between them. DNA for the CDR3: TGTGCCAGCAGCCTTCGGGATACACCTGATGGCTACACCTTC. Its protein product is CASSLRDTPDGYTF.

The chain employs TRBV3-1 (or the pseudogene TRBV3-2) and TRBJ2-6; D not certain. This CDR3 comprises 17 residues. V lost 0 bases, J lost 2 bases, and 11 bases lay in between. Germline V CDR1 and CDR2: LGHDT, YNNKEL (reference sequence). This chain's CDR3 is CASSQERGFAGANVLTF. The CDR3 DNA reads as TGTGCCAGCAGCCAAGAACGAGGATTTGCTGGGGCCAACGTCCTGACTTTC.

The genes are TRBV19 and TRBJ2-7; TRBD2 matches 12 bases. The germline gives CDR1 LNHDA, CDR2 SQIVND (reference sequence). Trimming at V came to 6 bases and at J to 4 bases, leaving 7 bases not matched to a gene. This CDR3 is 15 amino acids long. The CDR3 loop is CASRPLAGGHYEQYF. CDR3 DNA: TGTGCCAGTAGGCCCCTAGCGGGGGGGCATTACGAGCAGTACTTC. Complete variable domain (other parts from reference TRBV19 and TRBJ2-7): DGGITQSPKYLFRKEGQNVTLSCEQNLNHDAMYWYRQDPGQGLRLIYYSQIVNDFQKGDIAEGYSVSREKKESFPLTVTSAQKNPTAFYLCASRPLAGGHYEQYFGPGTRLTVT.

The chain uses TRBV6-1 and TRBJ1-6, with 7 bases fitting TRBD1. The CDR3 totals 17 residues. The J segment lost 6 bases and the V segment lost 2 bases, leaving 10 bases of the junction unmatched. Germline lookup yields CDR1 MNHNS and CDR2 SASEGT. CDR3 nucleotide sequence: TGTGCCAGCAGTGAAAAGGGGACAGCTAGAATTAATTCACCCCTCCACTTT. Encoded protein: CASSEKGTARINSPLHF.

The chain couples TRBV2 to TRBJ2-7; possibly TRBD1 for D (5 bases). CDR1 is SNHLY and CDR2 is FYNNEI in the germline V gene. The CDR3 sequence is 13 residues long. V was trimmed by 6 bases and J by 2 bases, leaving 11 bases between them. CDR3 residues: CASRDDRTYEQYF. CDR3 sequence (DNA): TGTGCCAGCAGAGACGACAGAACCTACGAGCAGTACTTC. Variable domain in full (rest from reference TRBV2 and TRBJ2-7): EPEVTQTPSHQVTQMGQEVILRCVPISNHLYFYWYRQILGQKVEFLVSFYNNEISEKSEIFDDQFSVERPDGSNFTLKIRSTKLEDSAMYFCASRDDRTYEQYFGPGTRLTVT.

This clone was picked up one time. The rearrangement joins TRBV10-3 to TRBJ1-2; D is undetermined. Germline CDR1 reads ENHRY; CDR2 reads SYGVKD. The CDR3 extends over 12 amino acids. V was pared by 2 bases and J by 3 bases, with 4 bases between. In DNA, the CDR3 is TGTGCCATCAGTGAGACAGACTATGGCTACACCTTC. Its protein is CAISETDYGYTF.

The chain links TRBV14 to TRBJ2-1; D possibly corresponds to TRBD2 (5 bases). The CDR3 sequence is 14 residues long. V was shortened by 5 bases and J by 4 bases, with 12 bases between the two germline ends. Germline CDR1 SGHDN, CDR2 FVKESK. This CDR3 reads CASSTRADYNEQFF. CDR3 coding DNA: TGTGCCAGCAGCACAAGAGCGGATTACAATGAGCAGTTCTTC.

V gene TRBV7-6 combines with J gene TRBJ2-7; 7 bases line up with TRBD2. Germline CDR1 SGHVS, CDR2 FNYEAQ. V dropped 1 base and J dropped 3; count of bases not matched to a gene: 12. The CDR3 sequence is 17 residues long. CDR3 DNA sequence: TGTGCCAGCAGCTTAGGAGGTCCTAGCGGAGGATTCTACGAGCAGTACTTC. It encodes CASSLGGPSGGFYEQYF.

The chain couples TRBV2 to TRBJ2-1, with 7 bases aligning to TRBD1. Germline V CDR1 and CDR2: SNHLY, FYNNEI. The J segment lost 6 bases and the V segment lost 6 bases, leaving 11 bases of the junction unmatched. This CDR3 is 15 amino acids long. The CDR3 DNA is TGTGCCAGCAGCAACAGGGGAACGACCCTCAATGAGCAGTTCTTC. Amino acids: CASSNRGTTLNEQFF. The variable domain in full, with the rest retrieved from reference TRBV2 and TRBJ2-1, is EPEVTQTPSHQVTQMGQEVILRCVPISNHLYFYWYRQILGQKVEFLVSFYNNEISEKSEIFDDQFSVERPDGSNFTLKIRSTKLEDSAMYFCASSNRGTTLNEQFFGPGTRLTVL.

This clone was seen only a few times. This chain links TRBV10-3 with TRBJ1-5; D remains ambiguous. Germline CDR1 is ENHRY and CDR2 is SYGVKD. The CDR3 consists of 15 residues. Trimming left V 4 bases short and J 3 bases short, with 13 bases between. CDR3 nucleotide sequence: TGTGCCATCAGTGTTGGCGGCGGCTCCAATCAGCCCCAGCATTTT. Encoded protein: CAISVGGGSNQPQHF.

The rearrangement joins TRBV18 to TRBJ2-3; D gene ambiguous. From germline, CDR1 is KGHSH and CDR2 LQKENI. V lost 6 bases to trimming and J lost 7 bases, with 17 bases between them. CDR3 length: 14 amino acids. In DNA, the CDR3 is TGTGCCAGCTCGACCGCCCTAGTGGGTAATACGCAGTATTTT. Translated, it gives CASSTALVGNTQYF. The whole variable domain, filled in from reference TRBV18 and TRBJ2-3, reads NAGVMQNPRHLVRRRGQEARLRCSPMKGHSHVYWYRQLPEEGLKFMVYLQKENIIDESGMPKERFSAEFPKEGPSILRIQQVVRGDSAAYFCASSTALVGNTQYFGPGTRLTVL.

CDR3 protein: CASSVQQGTEAFF. The CDR3 bases are TGTGCCAGCAGCGTACAACAGGGCACTGAAGCTTTCTTT. The chain carries TRBV3-1 (or the pseudogene TRBV3-2) and TRBJ1-1; D possibly corresponds to TRBD1 (6 bases). V lost 5 bases and J 4 bases, leaving 11 bases between the germline ends. The CDR3 contains 13 residues. CDR1 and CDR2 (germline): LGHDT, YNNKEL (reference sequence).

This chain uses TRBV29-1 with TRBJ2-3; 7 positions match TRBD2. CDR3 size: 13 residues. The V gene end was trimmed by 4 bases and the J gene end by 5 bases; junction bases not matched to a gene: 6. Germline CDR1 is SQVTM and CDR2 is ANQGSEA. The DNA of the CDR3 is TGCAGCGTTGTGGCGGGAGCGGGAGATACGCAGTATTTT. Its protein product is CSVVAGAGDTQYF.

This clone was observed a handful of times. This chain joins TRBV7-3 and TRBJ2-2; TRBD1 agrees at 7 bases. Germline CDR1 SGHTA, CDR2 FQGTGA. The CDR3 runs 16 residues. The J segment lost 0 bases and the V segment lost 1 base, leaving 2 bases of the junction unmatched. Here the CDR3 DNA reads TGTGCCAGCAGCTTAATGGGGACAGCGAACACCGGGGAGCTGTTTTTT. This gives the protein CASSLMGTANTGELFF.

The rearrangement links TRBV24-1 to TRBJ2-2, with 8 bases lining up with TRBD1. The V and J ends lost 0 bases and 5 bases, in that order; junction bases with no gene match: 7. The CDR3 runs to 17 residues. CDR1 is KGHDR, CDR2 SFDVKD, per germline. The CDR3 loop reads CATSDLHGTGRTGELFF. DNA of the CDR3: TGTGCCACCAGTGATTTGCACGGGACAGGACGGACCGGGGAGCTGTTTTTT.

The V gene is TRBV27, the J gene TRBJ2-1; TRBD2 might be the D (6 bases). The CDR3 loop spans 13 amino acids. From germline, CDR1 is MNHEY and CDR2 SMNVEV (reference sequence). Trimming took 3 bases from V and 6 from J, leaving 9 bases between them. The CDR3 here is CASSFSGSNEQFF. Here the CDR3 DNA reads TGTGCCAGCAGTTTTAGCGGCTCCAATGAGCAGTTCTTC.

This rearrangement joins TRBV7-9 to TRBJ2-1, with 8 bases fitting TRBD2. V gave up 5 bases and J gave up 2 bases; unmatched junction bases: 2. The germline V gene encodes CDR1 SEHNR and CDR2 FQNEAQ (reference sequence). The CDR3 covers 14 residues. The DNA for the CDR3 is TGTGCCAGCAGCCTGCGGGGGGCCTACAATGAGCAGTTCTTC. Translation gives CASSLRGAYNEQFF.

This rearrangement joins TRBV7-9 to TRBJ1-1; the D is unclear. The CDR3 runs 15 residues. Between the trimmed V and J ends, which lost 0 bases and 1 base, there was a span of 9 bases. Germline loops: CDR1 SEHNR, CDR2 FQNEAQ (reference sequence). Here the CDR3 reads CASSLAAGQNTEAFF. For the CDR3, the DNA is TGTGCCAGCAGCTTAGCGGCGGGTCAGAACACTGAAGCTTTCTTT.

This chain uses TRBV7-6 with TRBJ1-3; D may be TRBD1 (5 bases). Germline CDR1 is SGHVS and CDR2 is FNYEAQ. V lost 5 bases and J 2 bases, leaving 16 bases between the germline ends. The CDR3 length is 16 residues. The CDR3: CASSRTRQGTGNTIYF. CDR3 nucleotides: TGTGCCAGCAGCCGGACGAGGCAGGGCACTGGAAACACCATATATTTT.

The sample holds a few counts of this clone. The genes are TRBV15 and TRBJ1-3; 9 positions match TRBD1. From germline, CDR1 is LNHNV and CDR2 YYDKDF (reference sequence). Trimming removed 0 bases from V and 3 bases from J; junction bases left unmatched: 3. This CDR3 spans 16 amino acids. This CDR3 reads CATSREGTGLGNTIYF. CDR3 DNA: TGTGCCACCAGCAGAGAGGGGACAGGGCTTGGAAACACCATATATTTT. The whole variable domain, remainder taken from reference TRBV15 and TRBJ1-3, is DAMVIQNPRYQVTQFGKPVTLSCSQTLNHNVMYWYQQKSSQAPKLLFHYYDKDFNNEADTPDNFQSRRPNTSFCFLDIRSPGLGDTAMYLCATSREGTGLGNTIYFGEGSWLTVV.

The rearrangement joins TRBV6-5 to TRBJ1-1, with unresolved D. With 7 bases removed from V and 4 bases from J, the gap between germline ends came to 10 bases. The CDR3 is 12 amino acids. The germline CDR1 and CDR2 sequences are MNHEY and SVGAGI. The CDR3 reads CASIVRGTEAFF. Written as DNA, the CDR3 is TGTGCCAGCATCGTCCGGGGCACTGAAGCTTTCTTT.

This rearrangement joins TRBV3-1 (or the pseudogene TRBV3-2) to TRBJ1-6; D gene ambiguous. CDR1 is LGHDT and CDR2 is YNNKEL in the germline V gene (reference sequence). The CDR3 is 17 amino acids. Trimming took off 0 bases at V and 1 base at J, with 10 bases between the two ends. In DNA, the CDR3 is TGTGCCAGCAGCCAAGATTGGACGGGGTCCTATAATTCACCCCTCCACTTT. Its protein product is CASSQDWTGSYNSPLHF.